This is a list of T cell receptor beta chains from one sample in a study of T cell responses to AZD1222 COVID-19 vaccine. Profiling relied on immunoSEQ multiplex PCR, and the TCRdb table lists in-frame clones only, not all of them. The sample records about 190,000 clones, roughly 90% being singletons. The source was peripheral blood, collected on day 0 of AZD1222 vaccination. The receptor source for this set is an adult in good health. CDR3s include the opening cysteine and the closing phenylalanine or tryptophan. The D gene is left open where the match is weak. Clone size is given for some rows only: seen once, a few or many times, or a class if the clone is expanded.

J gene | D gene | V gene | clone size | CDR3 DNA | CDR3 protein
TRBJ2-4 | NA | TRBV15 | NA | TGTGCCACCAGCATTGCTCAAAACATTCAGTACTTC | CATSIAQNIQYF
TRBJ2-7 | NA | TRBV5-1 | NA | TGCGCCAGCAGCTTGGGGTTGCGGAGCGTGACCTACGAGCAGTACTTC | CASSLGLRSVTYEQYF
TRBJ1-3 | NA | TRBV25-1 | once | TGTGCCAGCAGTGATATAAGGAGTACTGGAAACACCATATATTTT | CASSDIRSTGNTIYF
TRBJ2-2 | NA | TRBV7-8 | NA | TGTGCCAGCAGCTCTTATACCGGGGAGCTGTTTTTT | CASSSYTGELFF
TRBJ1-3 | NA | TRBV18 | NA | TGTGCCAGCTCACCGTTAGGGCAAGGCCCGGCCTCTGGAAACACCATATATTTT | CASSPLGQGPASGNTIYF
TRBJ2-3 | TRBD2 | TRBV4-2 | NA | TGTGCCAGCAGCCAAGGGACTAGCGGGGCTAGCACAGATACGCAGTATTTT | CASSQGTSGASTDTQYF
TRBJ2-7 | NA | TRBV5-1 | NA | TGCGCCAGCAGCTCCGCCTACGAGCAGTACTTC | CASSSAYEQYF
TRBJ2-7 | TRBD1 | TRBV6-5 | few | TGTGCCAGCAGTTACGACAGGGCGAGTGCCTACGAGCAGTACTTC | CASSYDRASAYEQYF
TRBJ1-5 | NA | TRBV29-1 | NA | TGCAGCGTTGAATCGCCAAATCAGCCCCAGCATTTT | CSVESPNQPQHF
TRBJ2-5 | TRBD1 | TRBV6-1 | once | TGTGCCAGCAGTGAGGGACAGGGGGGGCGCGAGACCCAGTACTTC | CASSEGQGGRETQYF
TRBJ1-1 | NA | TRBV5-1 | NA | TGCGCCAGCAGCTTAGGGGGGGTGAGAACTGAAGCTTTCTTT | CASSLGGVRTEAFF